These 6 T cell receptor beta chains were sequenced from one sample in a study of T cells in Graves' hyperthyroidism and ophthalmopathy. The CDR3 regions of TCR beta were amplified from RNA transcripts. HTBI primers were the set used in a first-round RT-PCR of the TCR CDR3. MiXCR, run by TCRdb on the multiplex PCR reads, gives a single entry per CDR3 protein. The sample contains about 520,000 distinct CDR3 sequences, about 24% of which appear only once. Source material: blood. The receptor source for this set is a woman in her thirties with Graves' ophthalmopathy.

The table lists this clonotype with many counts. The gene calls are TRBV10-2 and TRBJ1-6; D remains ambiguous. V was cut by 6 bases and J by 7 bases, with 13 bases left in between. The CDR3 covers 14 residues. Germline V lookup: CDR1 WSHSY, CDR2 SAAADI. The CDR3 DNA sequence: TGCGCCAGCAGGGAAGGCGGGGTAAATTCACCCCTCCACTTT. It encodes CASREGGVNSPLHF.

This clonotype was observed a handful of times. The J gene is TRBJ1-6, the V gene TRBV20-1; D uncertain. Germline CDR1 DFQATT, CDR2 SNEGSKA (reference sequence). This CDR3 spans 13 amino acids. V lost 3 bases and J 5 bases, leaving 8 bases between the germline ends. The CDR3 spells CSASLLDNSPLHF. CDR3 DNA: TGCAGTGCTAGTTTACTAGATAATTCACCCCTCCACTTT.

This clonotype was observed many times. The chain carries TRBV9 and TRBJ1-5; D is ambiguous. Germline CDR1 and CDR2: SGDLS and YYNGEE. CDR3 size: 11 residues. V lost 6 bases and J lost 7, with 8 bases in between. This chain's CDR3 is CASKEAQPQHF. The CDR3, as DNA: TGTGCCAGCAAAGAGGCGCAGCCCCAGCATTTT.

This clonotype was observed at least ten times. The chain combines TRBV6-5 with TRBJ2-5; 10 nucleotides line up with TRBD1. The CDR3 loop spans 15 amino acids. V lost 4 bases, J lost 6 bases, and 8 bases stayed unmatched. Germline V gene data show CDR1 as MNHEY and CDR2 as SVGAGI. CDR3 loop: CASSSGTGVAKTQYF. The CDR3 coding sequence is TGTGCCAGCAGTTCCGGGACAGGGGTTGCGAAGACCCAGTACTTC.

This clonotype was observed at least ten times. In DNA, the CDR3 is TGTGCCTGGAGTGGAACGGCCGATGGCTACACCTTC. Its translation is CAWSGTADGYTF. The chain employs TRBV30 and TRBJ1-2; unclear D gene. V lost 1 base and J 6 bases, leaving 9 bases between the germline ends. This CDR3 has 12 residues. In germline, CDR1 is GTSNPN, CDR2 SVGIG (reference sequence).

In this sample, this clonotype turned up many times. The rearrangement links TRBV6-2 or TRBV6-3 to TRBJ1-2, with 7 bases that match TRBD1. The CDR3 sequence is 15 residues long. CDR1 and CDR2 from the germline V gene are MNHEY and SVGEGT. J lost 1 base, V lost 6 bases, and 8 bases had no gene match. The CDR3 DNA reads TGTGCCAGCAGCTCTATACAGGGGAATAACTATGGCTACACCTTC. This translates into CASSSIQGNNYGYTF.